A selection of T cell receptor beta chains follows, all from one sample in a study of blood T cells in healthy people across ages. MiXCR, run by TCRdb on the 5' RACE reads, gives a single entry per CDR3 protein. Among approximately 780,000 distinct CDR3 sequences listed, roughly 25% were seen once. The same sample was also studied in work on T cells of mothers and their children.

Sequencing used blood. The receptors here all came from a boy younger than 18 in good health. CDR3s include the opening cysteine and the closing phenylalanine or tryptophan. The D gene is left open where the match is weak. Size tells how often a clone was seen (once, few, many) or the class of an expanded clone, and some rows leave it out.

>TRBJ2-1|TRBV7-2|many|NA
TGCGCCAGCAGCTTGGGGCCCTACAATGAGCAGTTCTTC
CASSLGPYNEQFF
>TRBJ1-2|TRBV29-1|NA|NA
TGCAGCGTTGAGGAGTCTCCTAACTATGGCTACACCTTC
CSVEESPNYGYTF
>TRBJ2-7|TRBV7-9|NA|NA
TGTGCCAGCAACGACCTCGAGGGACACCCTTTTGACGAGCAGTACTTC
CASNDLEGHPFDEQYF
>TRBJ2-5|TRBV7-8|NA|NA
TGTGCCAGCAGCTTATTCAAGACTAAGAGTCAAGAGACCCAGAACTTC
CASSLFKTKSQETQNF
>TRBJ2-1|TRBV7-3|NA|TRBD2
TGTGCCAGCAGTCCTGGACTAGTGGGTGACAATGAGCAGTTCTTC
CASSPGLVGDNEQFF
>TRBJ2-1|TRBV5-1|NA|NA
TGCGCCAGCAGCTTTATAGCCGACAATGAGCAGTTCTTC
CASSFIADNEQFF
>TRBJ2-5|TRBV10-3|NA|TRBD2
TGTGCCATCAGTGAGTCGGCTAGCGGGAGAGGGACCCAGTACTTC
CAISESASGRGTQYF
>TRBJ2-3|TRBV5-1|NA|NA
TGCGCCAGCAGCTTGGAGGGCAGGGAGGCAGATACGCAGTATTTT
CASSLEGREADTQYF
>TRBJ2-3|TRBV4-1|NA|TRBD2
TGCGCCAGCAGCCGCGGTACTAGCGGGGTTGAAGATACGCAGTATTTT
CASSRGTSGVEDTQYF
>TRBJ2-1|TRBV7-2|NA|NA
TGTGCCAGCAGCCCCACCTCTAGGAAGCAGTTCTTC
CASSPTSRKQFF
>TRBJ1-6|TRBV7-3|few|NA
TGTGCCAGCAGCTTATTTGCAGGCCCTAATTCACCCCTCCACTTT
CASSLFAGPNSPLHF
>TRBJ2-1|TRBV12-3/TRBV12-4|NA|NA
TGTGCCAGCAGTCGATTGGACGAGCAGTTCTTC
CASSRLDEQFF
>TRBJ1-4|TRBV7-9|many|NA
TGTGCCAGCAGCTTAGTCGGGGAAAAACTGTTTTTT
CASSLVGEKLFF
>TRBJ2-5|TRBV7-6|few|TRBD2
TGTGCCAGCAGCTTGGCAGCGGGGGAGCAAGAGACCCAGTACTTC
CASSLAAGEQETQYF
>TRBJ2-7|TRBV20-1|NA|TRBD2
TGCAGTGCTAGACTCCTTGGGACCAGCGGGGGGACCTACGAGCAGTACTTC
CSARLLGTSGGTYEQYF
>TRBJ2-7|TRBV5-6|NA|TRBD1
TGTGCCACAAGACAGGGGGTGGGCGAGCAGTACTTC
CATRQGVGEQYF
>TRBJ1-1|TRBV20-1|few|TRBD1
TGCAGTGCTAGAGGCCGGGACAGGGGGCTGGTTGAAGCTTTCTTT
CSARGRDRGLVEAFF
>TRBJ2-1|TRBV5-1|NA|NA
TGCGCCAGCAAATTAGCTCCCGGGGGACAGTACAATGAGCAGTTCTTC
CASKLAPGGQYNEQFF
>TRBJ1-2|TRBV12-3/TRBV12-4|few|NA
TGTGCCAGCAGTTTTTCCACCAGTTTATATGGCTACACCTTC
CASSFSTSLYGYTF
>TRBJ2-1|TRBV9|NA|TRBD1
TGTGCCAGCAGCGGGACAGGTAACTACGAGCAGTTCTTC
CASSGTGNYEQFF
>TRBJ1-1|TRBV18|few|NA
TGTGCCAGCTCACCTCGAGAGGGGAGGAGTAACACTGAAGCTTTCTTT
CASSPREGRSNTEAFF
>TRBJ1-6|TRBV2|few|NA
TGTGCCAGCAGTGAAGTTCCAAATTCACCCCTCCACTTT
CASSEVPNSPLHF
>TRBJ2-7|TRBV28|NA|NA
TGTGCCAGCAGACCGAAACAGGTACCCGAGCAGTACTTC
CASRPKQVPEQYF
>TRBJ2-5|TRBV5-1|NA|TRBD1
TGCGCCAGCAGCTGGTGGTGGACAGGGGGCGGGGAGACCCAGTACTTC
CASSWWWTGGGETQYF
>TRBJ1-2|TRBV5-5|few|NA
TGTGCCAGCACCAGGACGGCCTCCTATGGCTACACCTTC
CASTRTASYGYTF
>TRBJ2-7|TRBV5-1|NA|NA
TGCGCCAGCAGCGACCCAGGGGGGGACCGCTACGAACAGTACTTC
CASSDPGGDRYEQYF
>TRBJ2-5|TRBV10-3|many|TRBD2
TGTGCCATCAGTCCAACTAGCGGGGGGCGAGAGACCCAGTACTTC
CAISPTSGGRETQYF
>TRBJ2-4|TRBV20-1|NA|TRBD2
TGCAGTGCTAGACGACTAGCGGGGGAAAACATTCAGTACTTC
CSARRLAGENIQYF
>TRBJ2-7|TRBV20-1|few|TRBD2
TGCAGTGCCCCCAGGACTAGCGGACCCTACGAGCAGTACTTC
CSAPRTSGPYEQYF
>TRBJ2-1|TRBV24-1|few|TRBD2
TGTGCCACCAGTGGATGGGCGGGGGGTAGGGATGAGCAGTTCTTC
CATSGWAGGRDEQFF
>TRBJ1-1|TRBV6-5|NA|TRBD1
TGTGCCAGCAGTTACCTACGACAGGGAATAGTGAACACTGAAGCTTTCTTT
CASSYLRQGIVNTEAFF
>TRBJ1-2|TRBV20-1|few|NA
TGCAGTGCTAGAGATTCCCGGGGTAACTATGGCTACACCTTC
CSARDSRGNYGYTF
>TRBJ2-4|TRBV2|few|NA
TGTGCCAGCATCGAAGATAGGGAAGCCAAAAACATTCAGTACTTC
CASIEDREAKNIQYF
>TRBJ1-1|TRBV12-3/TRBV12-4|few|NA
TGTGCCAGCAGTTTATCCTCTAGGGCCACTGAAGCTTTCTTT
CASSLSSRATEAFF
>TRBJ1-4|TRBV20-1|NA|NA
TGCAGTGCTCTGGACAGTTATGCAACTAATGAAAAACTGTTTTTT
CSALDSYATNEKLFF